This is a list of T cell receptor beta chains from one sample in a study of early T cells in non-severe SARS-CoV-2 infection. TCRdb reprocessed the 5' RACE reads via MiXCR and lists one record per CDR3 protein. This table has roughly 30,000 distinct CDR3 sequences, approximately 6.6% appearing once. Material: whole blood, obtained at baseline. The receptors were sampled from an adult who was a healthcare worker with PCR-confirmed SARS-CoV-2 infection or an uninfected control (not recorded which). Each CDR3 is given with its conserved first and last residue. D genes are given only for firm matches. Clone size is shown for a subset of rows, as once, few, many or a class of expanded clone.

V gene	D gene	clone size	J gene	CDR3 DNA	CDR3 protein
TRBV7-2	TRBD1	many	TRBJ1-5	TGTGCCAGCAGCCCGTGGACAGGAGATAATCAGCCCCAGCATTTT	CASSPWTGDNQPQHF
TRBV24-1	NA	many	TRBJ2-1	TGTGCCACCAGTGATTTAGCAGCGGAGCAGTTCTTC	CATSDLAAEQFF
TRBV21-1	NA	few	TRBJ2-7	TGTGCCAGCAGCAAAGAACTCCCTCAGGGGGCGGAGGCCTACGAGCAGTACTTC	CASSKELPQGAEAYEQYF
TRBV3-1	NA	NA	TRBJ2-7	TGTGCCAGCAGCGCAAACAAGGGAAAAACCTACGAGCAGTACTTC	CASSANKGKTYEQYF
TRBV4-1	NA	many	TRBJ1-2	TGCGCCAGCAGCCAAATGAGGGATCCTAGGGATGGCTACACCTTC	CASSQMRDPRDGYTF
TRBV10-3	NA	many	TRBJ1-2	TGTGCCATCAGTGTGGGCAGTGAATATGGCTACACCTTC	CAISVGSEYGYTF
TRBV11-2	NA	many	TRBJ2-5	TGTGCCAGCAGCTTAGGCGAGCCGGCGCCCCAGTACTTC	CASSLGEPAPQYF
TRBV13	NA	many	TRBJ2-7	TGTGCCAGCAAAAAGAGGGGGGGCGTCGAGCAGTACTTC	CASKKRGGVEQYF
TRBV18	NA	many	TRBJ2-3	TGTGCCACTCGGACTTCCATTAGCACAGATACGCAGTATTTT	CATRTSISTDTQYF
TRBV24-1	NA	many	TRBJ2-2	TGTGCCACCAGTGCCCCAGGACAGTCATTTTTCACCGGGGAGCTGTTTTTT	CATSAPGQSFFTGELFF
TRBV6-5	NA	NA	TRBJ1-1	TGTGCCACCCAAGGGAGGGGGACAAGCACTGAAGCTTTCTTT	CATQGRGTSTEAFF
TRBV9	NA	medium-sized	TRBJ2-1	TGTGCCAGCAGCGCGCAAGATTTAGGGGGTGAGCAGTTCTTC	CASSAQDLGGEQFF
TRBV6-1	TRBD2	NA	TRBJ2-2	TGTGCCAGCGTAGAAGGACTAGCGGGGGGACTCGGGGAGCTGTTTTTT	CASVEGLAGGLGELFF
TRBV19	NA	many	TRBJ2-2	TGTGCCAGTAGCTTCCTCTCGACAGGCGAGACCGGGGAGCTGTTTTTT	CASSFLSTGETGELFF
TRBV5-1	TRBD2	NA	TRBJ2-7	TGCGCCAGCAGCTGGGGGAACAGCGGGGGAAACTACGAGCAGTACTTC	CASSWGNSGGNYEQYF
TRBV7-9	NA	few	TRBJ1-1	TGTGCCAGCAGCCCGGGACCTGAAGCTTTCTTT	CASSPGPEAFF
TRBV4-2	NA	many	TRBJ2-7	TGTGCCAGCAGCCAAGTGACCGGGATCTCCTACGAGCAGTACTTC	CASSQVTGISYEQYF
TRBV7-9	TRBD2	many	TRBJ2-1	TGTGCCAGCAGCTTAGCGCTAGGACTAGCCTTCTACAATGAGCAGTTCTTC	CASSLALGLAFYNEQFF
TRBV7-3	NA	NA	TRBJ2-6	TGTGCCAGCAGCCCGGACAGACCTGGGGCCAACGTCCTGACTTTC	CASSPDRPGANVLTF
TRBV27	TRBD2	many	TRBJ2-7	TGTGCCAGCAGTCCGACTAGCGGTCTTACAGGGTACTTC	CASSPTSGLTGYF
TRBV7-2	TRBD1	many	TRBJ2-7	TGTGCCAGCAGCTCACGGGACAGTTACCACGAGCAGTACTTC	CASSSRDSYHEQYF
TRBV24-1	TRBD2	NA	TRBJ2-1	TGTGCCACCAGTGATCAGAGCGGGAGCTCCTACAATGAGCAGTTCTTC	CATSDQSGSSYNEQFF
TRBV15	TRBD2	many	TRBJ2-1	TGTGCCACCAGCGGCCCCGCGGGGGGTAGCAACAATGAGCAGTTCTTC	CATSGPAGGSNNEQFF
TRBV6-6	NA	many	TRBJ1-3	TGTGCCAGCAGTCGCAACACGAACTCTGGAAACACCATATATTTT	CASSRNTNSGNTIYF
TRBV6-6	TRBD1	many	TRBJ2-3	TGTGCCAGCAGCCAAGGGGACAGCCAATTTACGCAGTATTTT	CASSQGDSQFTQYF
TRBV7-2	NA	many	TRBJ1-5	TGTGCCAGCAGCTTAGAGGCAGGGCTAAATCAGCCCCAGCATTTT	CASSLEAGLNQPQHF